This TCR beta chain came from a study of cytomegalovirus exposure and HLA in healthy donors. Study conclusions and caveats: High sensitivity and specificity were reportedly achieved when the classifier diagnosed cytomegalovirus status.

This clone was seen a single time. Its specificity is unknown. With 60 Vbeta and 13 Jbeta primers, the PCR was carried out. TCRdb's copy holds only in-frame clones and misses some; the assay was immunoSEQ multiplex PCR. Seen here are around 210,000 clones, about 88% observed once, and the top ten hold 0.24%. This receptor was obtained from a girl aged 2 to 10 in good health and CMV-seronegative. The sample consisted of PBMCs.

This chain's CDR3 is CAWSVIPRVGETQYF. CDR3 coding DNA: TGTGCCTGGAGTGTAATCCCCAGGGTAGGAGAGACCCAGTACTTC. The chain is built from TRBV30 and TRBJ2-5, with a weak D call TRBD1 (5 bases). The germline V gene encodes CDR1 GTSNPN and CDR2 SVGIG (reference sequence). The CDR3 runs 15 residues. The V end was cut by 0 bases, the J end by 4 bases, with 15 bases between.